This T cell receptor (beta chain) is from a study of T cells expressing NK-cell markers. Per germline, CDR1 SGHRS and CDR2 YFSETQ. This CDR3 contains 16 residues. Study-wide points: A handful of donors likewise had their CD3+CD56-NKG2C+ fraction led by these clonotypes.

TCRdb re-called the 5' RACE reads, yielding one record per CDR3 amino acid sequence without DNA. This table holds some 390,000 distinct CDR3 sequences. Concerning this clonotype: Its antigen is currently unknown.

The sequencing input was blood T cells: a sorted CD56 or NKG2C T cell subset, CD4+ or CD8+ T cells, or bulk PBMC T cells (not recorded which). The rearrangement links TRBV5-1 to TRBJ2-1; TCRdb designates TRBD2, a call that cannot be tested without DNA. This TCR was recovered from a woman aged 45-65 years in good health. This CDR3 is CASSSDGSGSYNEQFF.